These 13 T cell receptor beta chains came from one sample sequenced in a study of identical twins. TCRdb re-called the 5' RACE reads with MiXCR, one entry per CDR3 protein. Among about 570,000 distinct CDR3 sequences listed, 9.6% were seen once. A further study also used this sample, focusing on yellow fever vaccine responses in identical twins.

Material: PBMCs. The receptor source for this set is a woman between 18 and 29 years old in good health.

The CDR3 is CSADRDRVPQDEQYF. CDR3 nucleotides: TGCAGTGCTGACCGGGACAGGGTCCCTCAGGACGAGCAGTACTTC. The chain carries TRBV20-1 and TRBJ2-7; TRBD1 aligns across 9 bases. Per germline, CDR1 DFQATT and CDR2 SNEGSKA (reference sequence). The length of the CDR3 is 15 residues. V shed 5 bases, J shed 5 bases, and the junction held 13 bases outside the gene matches.

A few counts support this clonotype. CDR3 in amino acids: CASSRLLGGSPTDTQYF. As DNA, the CDR3 is TGTGCCAGCAGCCGCCTCCTGGGGGGTAGCCCCACAGATACGCAGTATTTT. This chain joins TRBV3-1 and TRBJ2-3; TRBD2 is a possible D gene (6 bases). CDR3 length equals 17 residues. V was cut by 4 bases and J by 2 bases, with 19 bases left in between. Looked up from germline, CDR1 is LGHDT and CDR2 is YNNKEL (reference sequence).

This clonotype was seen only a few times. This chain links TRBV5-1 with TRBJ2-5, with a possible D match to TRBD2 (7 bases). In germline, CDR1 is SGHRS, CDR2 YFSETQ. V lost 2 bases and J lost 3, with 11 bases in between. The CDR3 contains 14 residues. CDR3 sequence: CASSFAGAEETQYF. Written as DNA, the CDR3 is TGCGCCAGCAGCTTTGCGGGGGCTGAAGAGACCCAGTACTTC.

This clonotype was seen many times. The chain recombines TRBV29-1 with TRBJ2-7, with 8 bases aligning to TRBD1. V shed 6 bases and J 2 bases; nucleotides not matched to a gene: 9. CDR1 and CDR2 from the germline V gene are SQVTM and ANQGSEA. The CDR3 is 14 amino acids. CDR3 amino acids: CSVGTGLYPYEQYF. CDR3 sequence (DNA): TGCAGCGTGGGGACAGGTTTATATCCCTACGAGCAGTACTTC.

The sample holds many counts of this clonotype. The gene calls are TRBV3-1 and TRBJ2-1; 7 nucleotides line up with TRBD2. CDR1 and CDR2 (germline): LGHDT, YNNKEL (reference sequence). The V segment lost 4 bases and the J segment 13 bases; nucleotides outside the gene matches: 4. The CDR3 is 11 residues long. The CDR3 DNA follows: TGTGCCAGCAGCCGTAGCGGGTCTCAGTTCTTC. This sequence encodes CASSRSGSQFF.

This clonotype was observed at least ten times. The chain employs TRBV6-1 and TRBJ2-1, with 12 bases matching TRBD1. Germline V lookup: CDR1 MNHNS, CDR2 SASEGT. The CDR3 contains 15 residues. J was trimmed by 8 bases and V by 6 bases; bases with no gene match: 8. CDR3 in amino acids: CASREPGQGAYEQFF. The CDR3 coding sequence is TGTGCCAGCAGGGAACCGGGACAGGGGGCCTATGAGCAGTTCTTC.

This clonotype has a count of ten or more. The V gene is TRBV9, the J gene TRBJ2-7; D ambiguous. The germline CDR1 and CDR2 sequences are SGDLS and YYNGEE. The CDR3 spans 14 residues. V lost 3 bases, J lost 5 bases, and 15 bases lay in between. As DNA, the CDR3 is TGTGCCAGCAGCGCCGCCGTATCTACACACGAGCAGTACTTC. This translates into CASSAAVSTHEQYF. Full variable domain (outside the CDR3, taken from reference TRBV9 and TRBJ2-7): DSGVTQTPKHLITATGQRVTLRCSPRSGDLSVYWYQQSLDQGLQFLIQYYNGEERAKGNILERFSAQQFPDLHSELNLSSLELGDSALYFCASSAAVSTHEQYFGPGTRLTVT.

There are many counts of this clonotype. CDR3 residues: CSARGTSGSYEQYF. Here the CDR3 DNA reads TGCAGTGCTAGAGGGACTAGCGGTTCCTACGAGCAGTACTTC. The V call is TRBV20-1, the J call TRBJ2-7, with 10 bases lining up with TRBD2. The ends lost 1 base at V and 1 base at J; junction bases unmatched: 1. Germline assignment: CDR1 DFQATT and CDR2 SNEGSKA (reference sequence). The CDR3 loop spans 14 amino acids.

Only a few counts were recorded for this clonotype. CDR3 protein: CASSAATLEETQYF. As DNA, the CDR3 is TGCGCCAGCAGCGCGGCGACCCTCGAGGAGACCCAGTACTTC. The chain uses TRBV5-1 and TRBJ2-5; D unclear. In germline, CDR1 is SGHRS, CDR2 YFSETQ. This CDR3 has 14 residues. V lost 4 bases to trimming and J lost 5 bases, with 15 bases between them.

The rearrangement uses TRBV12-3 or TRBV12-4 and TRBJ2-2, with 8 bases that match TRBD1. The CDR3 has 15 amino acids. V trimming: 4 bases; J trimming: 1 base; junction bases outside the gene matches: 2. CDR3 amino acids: CASSYDRGNTGELFF. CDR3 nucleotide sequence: TGTGCCAGCAGTTACGACAGGGGGAACACCGGGGAGCTGTTTTTT.

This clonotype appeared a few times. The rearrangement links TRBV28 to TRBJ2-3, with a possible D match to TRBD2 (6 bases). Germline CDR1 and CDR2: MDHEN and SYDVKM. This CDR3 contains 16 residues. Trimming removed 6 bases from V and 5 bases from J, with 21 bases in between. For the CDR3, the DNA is TGTGCCAGCAGCCACCCCGATGAGACGGGGGAAGATACGCAGTATTTT. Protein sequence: CASSHPDETGEDTQYF.

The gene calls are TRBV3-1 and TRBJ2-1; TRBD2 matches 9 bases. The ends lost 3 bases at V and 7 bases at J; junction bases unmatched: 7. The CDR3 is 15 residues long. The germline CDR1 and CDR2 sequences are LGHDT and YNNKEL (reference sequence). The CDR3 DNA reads TGTGCCAGCAGCCAGCGGGGGGGGCTAAGGAATGAGCAGTTCTTC. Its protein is CASSQRGGLRNEQFF.

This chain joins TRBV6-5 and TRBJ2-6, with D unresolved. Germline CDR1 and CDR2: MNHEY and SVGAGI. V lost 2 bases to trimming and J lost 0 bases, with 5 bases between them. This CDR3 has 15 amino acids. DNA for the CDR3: TGTGCCAGCAGTTACGCGGTCTCTGGGGCCAACGTCCTGACTTTC. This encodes CASSYAVSGANVLTF.